This TCR beta chain was observed in a study of persistence of HIV-infected CD4 T cells. Findings of the study overall: TCR oligoclonality correlated with proviral oligoclonality in the same sorted populations. The rare CMV-responding cells with HIV-1 proviruses were not separately TCR-sequenced.

This was the immunoSEQ version 4 assay in survey mode. Profiling relied on immunoSEQ multiplex PCR, and the TCRdb table lists in-frame clones only, not all of them. This table has 35,000 to 40,000 clones, about 91% appearing once. About this clone: The antigen remains undetermined.

V lost 1 base and J 0 bases, leaving 6 bases between the germline ends. This CDR3 has 15 residues. Germline V gene lookup returns CDR1 SEHNR and CDR2 FQNEAQ (reference sequence). This nonspecific control used anti-CD3/anti-CD28 bead stimulation of CD4+ T cells. Responding CD4+ T cells were sorted by upregulation of both CD40 ligand and CD69. CD8-depleted PBMCs were stimulated about 20 hours with anti-CD28/CD49d costimulation, CD40-blocking antibody and enfuvirtide. The clonotype originates from an adult man with HIV who was CMV-seropositive. The V gene is TRBV7-9, the J gene TRBJ2-2; no definite D call. The sequencing here drew on CD4+ T cells sorted from PBMCs after approximately 19-hour stimulation, taken from a patient who received antiretroviral therapy. The CDR3 nucleotides are TGTGCCAGCAGCTTAGGCAGAGCGAACACCGGGGAGCTGTTTTTT. Encoded protein: CASSLGRANTGELFF.